What follows are 2 T cell receptor beta chains derived from one specimen sequenced in a study of identical twins. TCRdb ran MiXCR on the 5' RACE reads and lists one entry per CDR3 protein. There are 510,000 or so distinct CDR3 sequences in the sample; roughly 15% occur only once, and 0.44% lies in the top ten. These data are also associated with another study on yellow fever vaccine responses in identical twins.

Sequenced input: CD4+ T cells sorted from blood. These receptors were collected from a woman in her late teens or twenties in good health.

The sample holds a few counts of this clonotype. This chain links TRBV29-1 with TRBJ2-1; 7 bases fit TRBD2. V shed 4 bases and J 7 bases; nucleotides not matched to a gene: 16. This CDR3 has 16 residues. Germline V CDR1 and CDR2: SQVTM, ANQGSEA. The CDR3 DNA follows: TGCAGCGTTGGAGGTCTAGCGGACGGGCAGTCAAATGAGCAGTTCTTC. The encoded protein is CSVGGLADGQSNEQFF.

The rearrangement joins TRBV7-2 to TRBJ2-7; D uncertain. Germline V lookup: CDR1 SGHTA, CDR2 FQGNSA. With 4 bases removed from V and 0 bases from J, the gap between germline ends came to 16 bases. The CDR3 extends over 16 amino acids. DNA of the CDR3: TGTGCCAGCAGCTACACCAGACTGGTAAACTCCTACGAGCAGTACTTC. It codes for CASSYTRLVNSYEQYF.